Following are 9 T cell receptor beta chains from one sample sequenced in a study of cytomegalovirus exposure and HLA in healthy donors. The PCR had 60 Vbeta and 13 Jbeta primers. Generated by immunoSEQ multiplex PCR, the TCRdb table keeps only in-frame clones and is missing some. This sample has 100,000 to 150,000 clones, with 70% to 75% found just once. The material sequenced was PBMCs. The receptor source for this set is a male donor in good health and CMV-seronegative.

This clone was found once. The chain combines TRBV27 with TRBJ2-5; tentatively, D is TRBD2 (6 bases). Trimming removed 5 bases from V and 1 base from J, with 17 bases in between. In germline, CDR1 is MNHEY, CDR2 SMNVEV (reference sequence). CDR3 length equals 16 residues. CDR3 DNA sequence: TGTGCCAGCAGTAGGAGGGCCGAGCGACCCCAAGAGACCCAGTACTTC. This encodes CASSRRAERPQETQYF.

This clone was detected only once. This chain uses TRBV28 with TRBJ2-6; no firm D call. Deletions cut 5 bases from V and 4 bases from J, with 15 bases between. The CDR3 is 16 residues long. The germline V gene encodes CDR1 MDHEN and CDR2 SYDVKM. The CDR3 nucleotides are TGTGCCAGCAGTCCGCTTGAGGCAGCCGGGGCCAACGTCCTGACTTTC. Residues: CASSPLEAAGANVLTF.

The chain carries TRBV27 and TRBJ2-7, with TRBD1 matching over 11 bases. V lost 6 bases and J lost 4; bases outside the gene matches: 5. The CDR3 totals 14 residues. Germline lookup yields CDR1 MNHEY and CDR2 SMNVEV (reference sequence). The CDR3 region is CASRPGQGAYEQYF. The CDR3 bases are TGTGCCAGCAGACCCGGACAGGGGGCATACGAGCAGTACTTC.

The chain employs TRBV5-1 and TRBJ2-5; tentatively, D is TRBD2 (5 bases). The germline V gene encodes CDR1 SGHRS and CDR2 YFSETQ. The CDR3 sequence is 14 residues long. Deletions cut 0 bases from V and 5 bases from J, with 11 bases between. The CDR3, as DNA: TGCGCCAGCAGCTTGGGAGGGATGGGGGAGACCCAGTACTTC. Translating gives CASSLGGMGETQYF.

This clone was recorded only once. V usage is TRBV30 and J usage is TRBJ2-1, with 8 bases fitting TRBD1. CDR1 is GTSNPN and CDR2 is SVGIG in the germline V gene (reference sequence). Losses at the gene ends were 5 bases for V and 0 bases for J; bases not matched to a gene: 3. The CDR3 has 14 residues. This chain's CDR3 is CAWDTGGSYNEQFF. The CDR3 coding sequence is TGTGCCTGGGATACAGGGGGCTCCTACAATGAGCAGTTCTTC.

Note on this clone: The junction departs from germline at one end; a sequencing error may be responsible. This rearrangement joins TRBV7-9 to TRBJ2-2, with D possibly matching TRBD1 (6 bases). Germline CDR1 SEHNR, CDR2 FQNEAQ (reference sequence). The CDR3 sequence is 17 residues long. In DNA, the CDR3 is TGTTCCAGCAGCTTAAAATCCGGGACAATAAACACCGGGGAGCTGTTTTTT. Translation: CSSSLKSGTINTGELFF.

J is TRBJ2-5 and V is TRBV4-2; D not certain. The CDR3 is 16 residues long. Germline-derived CDR1 and CDR2 are LGHNA and YNFKEQ. V lost 0 bases and J lost 2, with 13 bases in between. As DNA, the CDR3 is TGTGCCAGCAGCCAAGATGGTGCCAGGCCTCAAGAGACCCAGTACTTC. Translation: CASSQDGARPQETQYF.

This rearrangement joins TRBV7-3 to TRBJ1-5; D not certain. Between the trimmed V and J ends, which lost 3 bases and 4 bases, there was a span of 16 bases. The CDR3 contains 16 residues. Per germline, CDR1 SGHTA and CDR2 FQGTGA. As DNA, the CDR3 is TGTGCCAGCAGCTTCGGCCGGCAGTACGGGAATCAGCCCCAGCATTTT. This codes for CASSFGRQYGNQPQHF.

The CDR3 sequence: CASSSRGQSNQPQHF. CDR3 DNA sequence: TGTGCCAGCAGCTCCAGAGGACAGAGCAATCAGCCCCAGCATTTT. The chain uses TRBV7-2 and TRBJ1-5, with D perhaps matching TRBD1 (6 bases). Germline V CDR1 and CDR2: SGHTA, FQGNSA. Deletions cut 4 bases from V and 1 base from J, with 11 bases between. The CDR3 covers 15 residues. Looking up the rest from reference TRBV7-2 and TRBJ1-5 gives the full variable domain: GAGVSQSPSNKVTEKGKDVELRCDPISGHTALYWYRQSLGQGLEFLIYFQGNSAPDKSGLPSDRFSAERTGGSVSTLTIQRTQQEDSAVYLCASSSRGQSNQPQHFGDGTRLSIL.